The rows below give T cell receptor beta chains drawn from one sample of a study of CD8+ T cells in alopecia areata. Measured with immunoSEQ multiplex PCR; TCRdb has only the in-frame clones, and not every one. This repertoire shows 90,000 to 130,000 clones, approximately 50% found once; its top ten account for 20% to 25%. Sequences were obtained from NKG2D-low CD8+ T cells sorted from blood. These receptors all stem from a human donor with alopecia areata. The CDR3 runs from the conserved cysteine through the conserved F or W. Each record gives: J gene, D gene, CDR3 length, V gene, clone size, CDR3 protein, CDR3 DNA. A D gene is named only where the DNA matches it firmly. Some rows have no size entry. The others give once, few or many, or a class for an expanded clone.

TRBJ1-2 - 13 TRBV29-1 - CSVGPTGTGGYTF TGCAGCGTTGGGCCTACTGGGACCGGTGGCTACACCTTC
TRBJ2-7 - 11 TRBV20-1 - CSAVPLYEQYF TGCAGTGCTGTGCCTCTCTACGAGCAGTACTTC
TRBJ2-7 - 13 TRBV27 - CASSFGGLYEQYF TGTGCCAGCAGTTTTGGGGGGCTCTACGAGCAGTACTTC
TRBJ2-5 TRBD2 18 TRBV7-8 - CASSLAQGLARYQETQYF TGTGCCAGCAGCTTGGCCCAAGGACTAGCGAGATACCAAGAGACCCAGTACTTC
TRBJ2-5 - 14 TRBV6-1 - CASSVSGTQETQYF TGTGCCAGCAGTGTCTCAGGGACCCAAGAGACCCAGTACTTC
TRBJ2-1 - 16 TRBV7-8 - CASSAGRRILNNEQFF TGTGCCAGCAGCGCAGGAAGGAGGATCCTTAACAATGAGCAGTTCTTC
TRBJ2-3 - 15 TRBV19 - CASSMVGGSGDTQYF TGTGCCAGTAGTATGGTGGGGGGATCGGGAGATACGCAGTATTTT
TRBJ2-5 - 14 TRBV2 - CASIEETPQETQYF TGTGCCAGCATCGAGGAGACTCCGCAAGAGACCCAGTACTTC
TRBJ2-7 - 12 TRBV7-6 - CASSFRDIEQYF TGTGCCAGCAGCTTTCGGGACATTGAGCAGTACTTC
TRBJ2-2 - 13 TRBV4-1 - CASSHTLTGELFF TGCGCCAGCAGCCATACACTCACCGGGGAGCTGTTTTTT
TRBJ2-5 TRBD2 14 TRBV6-5 - CASTSLATQETQYF TGTGCCAGCACCTCACTAGCGACTCAAGAGACCCAGTACTTC
TRBJ1-1 - 15 TRBV7-9 - CASSFPRGMNTEAFF TGTGCCAGCAGCTTTCCCAGAGGGATGAACACTGAAGCTTTCTTT
TRBJ1-1 - 13 TRBV29-1 few CSVRKGGNTEAFF TGCAGCGTACGGAAAGGAGGGAACACTGAAGCTTTCTTT
TRBJ2-2 - 12 TRBV27 - CASSPPGGELFF TGTGCCAGCAGTCCCCCCGGCGGGGAGCTGTTTTTT
TRBJ2-7 - 13 TRBV4-1 - CTSSLKTDYEQYF TGCACCAGCAGCCTAAAGACCGATTACGAGCAGTACTTC
TRBJ2-7 TRBD1 14 TRBV27 few CASTPGQGGYEQYF TGTGCCAGCACCCCGGGACAGGGGGGCTACGAGCAGTACTTC
TRBJ2-1 - 15 TRBV9 - CASSPGRAAGNEQFF TGTGCCAGCAGCCCAGGGCGGGCGGCCGGGAATGAGCAGTTCTTC